This T cell receptor beta chain was sequenced during a study of blood T cell repertoires in COVID-19. The overall study: Donors in the United States, Italy and Spain gave samples during acute or convalescent COVID-19.

Methods used by the authors: Nucleated cell counts were estimated from reference gene primer amplification. The table came from immunoSEQ multiplex PCR; TCRdb's copy has only in-frame clones and leaves some out. For V, J and clone size, that table is used; D and trimming come from the DNA. Here the sample spans around 300,000 clones, 90% being singletons. Residents of about two dozen US areas, aged roughly 18 to 95 years, made up the participants. Grouping used clinical history reported by participants in a survey and questionnaire. Trimming took 4 bases from V and 7 from J; bases not matched to a gene: 10. CDR1 SGHTA and CDR2 FQGNSA come from the germline V gene. This CDR3 comprises 14 residues.

The TCR originated in a woman aged 25 to 39 who had recovered from COVID-19. Sample: PBMCs or T cells enriched from blood (not recorded which). The V call is TRBV7-2, the J call TRBJ2-7; 7 bases are shared with TRBD1. The CDR3, as DNA: TGTGCCAGCAGCTCATCGGACAGGTTCAGTGAGCAGTACTTC. Translating gives CASSSSDRFSEQYF.